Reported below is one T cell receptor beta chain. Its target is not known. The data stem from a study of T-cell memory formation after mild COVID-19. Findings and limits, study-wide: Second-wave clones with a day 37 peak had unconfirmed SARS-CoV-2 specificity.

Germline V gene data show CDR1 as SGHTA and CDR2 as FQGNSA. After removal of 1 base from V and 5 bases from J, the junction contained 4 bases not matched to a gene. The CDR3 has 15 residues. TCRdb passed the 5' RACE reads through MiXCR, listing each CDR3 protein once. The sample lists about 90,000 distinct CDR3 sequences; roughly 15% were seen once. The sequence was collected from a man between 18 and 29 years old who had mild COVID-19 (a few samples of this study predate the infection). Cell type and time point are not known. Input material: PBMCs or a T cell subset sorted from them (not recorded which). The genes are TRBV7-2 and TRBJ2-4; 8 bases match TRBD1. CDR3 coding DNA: TGTGCCAGCAGCTTAGGTTTACAGGGGGAAAACATTCAGTACTTC. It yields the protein CASSLGLQGENIQYF.